This T cell receptor (beta chain) was observed in a study of identical twins (dated by TCRdb to the mid-2010s). Some background on the complete study: TCR alpha and beta repertoires from monozygotic twins, unrelated adults of various ages and cord blood were deep-sequenced to test whether fetal clonotypes persist. To rule out contamination, the twin experiments were replicated at different times with different library preparation protocols. What the research found in general, with its limitations: Conclusions relied on cross-sectional statistical analysis, since the same donors could not be followed over many years. A weaker excess of twin sharing was found in beta out-of-frame sequences because the signal-to-noise ratio was lowered by fewer shared sequences. Invariant T cells such as MAIT and iNKT could partly confound zero-insertion analyses, though diverse VJ usage argued against this for most clonotypes. Out-of-frame TCR alpha sequences shared between twins showed an excess of low generation-probability sequences compared with coincidental sharing between unrelated individuals. Fewer insertions were carried by abundant cord blood beta clonotypes, a similar but weaker trend appeared in young adult naive repertoires, and no such trend appeared in memory repertoires. In monozygotic twins, out-of-frame TCR alpha sharing was systematically underestimated by recombination models, although the models agreed with sharing between unrelated individuals.

Its CDR3 holds 12 amino acids, cysteine through phenylalanine. The retained sequence is limited to the CDR3, 36 bases, with the frame set at the first base. V sheds 6 bases and J sheds 9 bases, leaving 9 bases between their ends. In its sample, this clonotype was seen a few times. Its antigen target is currently unknown. Within one base of it there is no much larger clone, and no base qualities were kept. Every donor was a healthy Caucasian. The twin cohort consisted of three pairs of female monozygotic twins, all aged roughly 18 to 30 years. Positive isolation kits from Invitrogen were used to isolate the CD4+ and CD8+ T cell populations. The library was made by 5' RACE. Sequencing relied on an Illumina HiSeq 2000. Template switching added a universal primer binding site, and the final cDNA carried a unique molecular identifier that allowed TCR cDNA molecules to be counted accurately. Specific primers in the conserved constant-segment region were used to synthesize first-strand cDNA for TCR alpha and beta chains. To control for contamination, each cDNA library was double barcoded with a SMART-Mk sample barcode plus Illumina barcodes. Two successive PCR steps introduced TruSeq adapter sequences along with Illumina sample barcodes. TCR alpha and beta cDNA libraries were sequenced on the Illumina HiSeq platform with custom primers. Processing in the source paper ran as follows. Raw reads were processed with MiGEC to extract unique molecular identifiers, and MiXCR was used to determine CDR3 positions. Recombination models were inferred per individual with the repgenHMM and IGoR tools using an EM algorithm. The analysis of shared clonotypes was done with the tcR package in R, with sharing normalized by the product of cloneset sizes. Out-of-frame nonproductive sequences were analyzed to study raw recombination free of thymic and clonal selection effects. The public reads were reanalyzed by TCRdb: fastp trimming at Q25, MiXCR alignment, in-frame beta chains only. All rows with the same CDR3 protein become a single entry with the most common DNA and genes. The V and J calls and clone size come from TCRdb's table, not from the authors' own analysis. The sample profile shows approximately 490,000 distinct CDR3 sequences; about a fifth of them were found once. The ten largest account for approximately 0.48% of the sample.

The data also belong to a second study, concerning yellow fever vaccine responses in identical twins. The second publication reports: The T cell response to vaccination in identical twins was reported by the authors to appear partly convergent and partly personalized. In the study, vaccine-responding T cell clones were precisely tracked in identical twins.

The rearrangement combines TRBV12-3 or TRBV12-4 with TRBJ1-6; TRBD1 could be the D gene, as 6 bases match. The receptor's source is a woman under 30 in good health. Input material: CD4+ T cells sorted from blood. The nucleotide sequence reads TGTGCCAGCAGCGCAGGGGTTTCACCCCTCCACTTT. It translates as CASSAGVSPLHF.